This T cell receptor (beta chain) was recorded in a study of cytomegalovirus exposure and HLA in healthy donors. General study results and limits: Association of roughly 18,000 TCR beta sequences with HLA alleles was found at 0.05 false discovery rate in a later analysis.

Both 60 Vbeta primers and 13 Jbeta primers went into the PCR. TCRdb's table, derived via immunoSEQ multiplex PCR, lists solely in-frame clones and lacks some. The sample includes 150,000 to 180,000 clones, roughly 70% seen only once; the top ten take under 2.5%. Comments on this clone: Its antigen is as yet unknown.

The sample comprised PBMCs. This receptor was obtained from a man in his thirties or forties in good health and CMV-seronegative.

Written as DNA, the CDR3 is TGTGCCAGCAGTTTCGGCGGGCATGCAACTAATGAAAAACTGTTTTTT. Protein sequence: CASSFGGHATNEKLFF. J is TRBJ1-4 and V is TRBV27; unclear D gene. The germline gives CDR1 MNHEY, CDR2 SMNVEV (reference sequence). The germline V and J ends were trimmed by 3 bases and 0 bases, with 11 bases remaining between them. This CDR3 contains 16 residues.